The 2 T cell receptor beta chains reported below all come from one sample, sequenced in a study of cytomegalovirus exposure and HLA in healthy donors. Profiled with immunoSEQ multiplex PCR; TCRdb holds only in-frame clones, not every one. The sample has tens of thousands of clones, around 95% seen once. The sequencing sample was made of PBMCs. All receptors come from a man younger than 35 in good health and CMV-seropositive.

This rearrangement joins TRBV6-1 to TRBJ2-7, with D uncertain. CDR3 length equals 15 residues. Germline V gene sequence: CDR1 MNHNS, CDR2 SASEGT. V lost 3 bases to trimming and J lost 0 bases, with 12 bases between them. In DNA, the CDR3 is TGTGCCAGCAGTGACTCAGCGTCGCCCTCCTACGAGCAGTACTTC. It encodes CASSDSASPSYEQYF.

The rearrangement uses TRBV27 and TRBJ2-7, with a weak D call TRBD1 (6 bases). Germline CDR1 and CDR2: MNHEY and SMNVEV (reference sequence). This CDR3 has 20 amino acids. V was pared by 6 bases and J by 2 bases, with 32 bases between. CDR3 DNA sequence: TGTGCCAGCAGCCGAATTAGTCCCGGGACACTACTTCGAGGGACCTACGAGCAGTACTTC. Residues: CASSRISPGTLLRGTYEQYF.